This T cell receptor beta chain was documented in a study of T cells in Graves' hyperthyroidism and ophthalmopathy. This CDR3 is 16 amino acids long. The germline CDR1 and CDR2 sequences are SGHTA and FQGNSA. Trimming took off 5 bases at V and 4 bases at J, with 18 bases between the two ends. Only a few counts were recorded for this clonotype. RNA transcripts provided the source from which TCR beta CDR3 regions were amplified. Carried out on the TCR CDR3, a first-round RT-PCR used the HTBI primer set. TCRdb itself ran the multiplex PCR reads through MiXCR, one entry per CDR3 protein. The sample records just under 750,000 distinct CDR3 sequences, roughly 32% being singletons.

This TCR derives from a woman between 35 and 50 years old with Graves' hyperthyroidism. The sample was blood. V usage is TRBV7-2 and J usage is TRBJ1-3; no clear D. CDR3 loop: CASSPSRTGYGNTIYF. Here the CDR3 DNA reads TGTGCCAGCAGCCCTTCGAGGACCGGCTACGGAAACACCATATATTTT.